This T cell receptor (beta chain) comes out of a study of blood T cell repertoires in COVID-19. Study at large: Researchers got acute and convalescent COVID-19 samples from the United States, Italy and Spain. T cells, B-cell-depleted T cells, or PBMCs supplied cDNA or gDNA.

This clone came up once. Per the original data handling: Nucleated cell counts were estimated from reference gene primer amplification. Here immunoSEQ multiplex PCR was the method, and the copy in TCRdb shows in-frame clones only, minus some. V, J and clone size are those of that table, while D and trimming were read from the DNA. The sample records under 70,000 clones, approximately 79% being singletons. From germline, CDR1 is SNHLY and CDR2 FYNNEI. The CDR3 runs to 15 residues. V dropped 5 bases and J dropped 8; count of bases not matched to a gene: 11. The clonotype comes from a woman of 80 years or more with active or convalescent COVID-19. This chain uses TRBV2 with TRBJ2-1; 8 bases fit TRBD2. Sequencing was done on a sample of peripheral blood. In DNA form, the CDR3 reads TGTGCCAGCAGTTTCTCCGGGACTAGTATCGATGAGCAGTTCTTC. Its translation is CASSFSGTSIDEQFF.